This T cell receptor beta chain is from a study of blood T cell repertoires in COVID-19. Sequencing was performed with immunoSEQ multiplex PCR; in TCRdb, only in-frame clones are kept and a portion is missing. This table has about 270,000 clones, around 93% appearing once. Participants came from 24 US areas, aged about 18 to 100 years. The germline V and J ends were trimmed by 0 bases and 2 bases, with 8 bases remaining between them. Germline values: CDR1 SNHLY, CDR2 FYNNEI. There are 15 residues in the CDR3. The chain links TRBV2 to TRBJ1-3; weak D call: TRBD1 (5 bases). The sequenced sample consisted of PBMCs or T cells enriched from blood (not recorded which). The receptor comes from a man in his forties who had been exposed to COVID-19. For the CDR3, the DNA is TGTGCCAGCAGTGAAGCGAGCAGGGCTGGAAACACCATATATTTT. It encodes CASSEASRAGNTIYF.